These 2 T cell receptor beta chains originate from one sample sequenced in a study of blood T cell repertoires in COVID-19. Assay: immunoSEQ multiplex PCR; the TCRdb copy retains only in-frame clones and omits some. The data hold approximately 210,000 clones, with 81% observed a single time. Material: PBMCs or T cells enriched from blood (not recorded which). These receptors all stem from a woman between 45 and 65 years old with acute COVID-19.

The chain joins TRBV5-8 to TRBJ2-1; D might be TRBD1 (7 bases). This CDR3 contains 14 residues. CDR1 SGHTS and CDR2 YDEGEE come from the germline V gene. V was cut by 5 bases and J by 15 bases, with 24 bases left in between. CDR3 sequence reads: CASRFRGAQGGPFF. The DNA of the CDR3 is TGTGCCAGCAGATTCAGGGGGGCGCAGGGGGGTCCGTTCTTC.

The V call is TRBV19, the J call TRBJ1-4; D ambiguous. Trimming left V 5 bases short and J 8 bases short, with 12 bases between. Germline CDR1 is LNHDA and CDR2 is SQIVND (reference sequence). The CDR3 length is 13 residues. Here the CDR3 reads CASSPPVFEKLFF. CDR3 sequence (DNA): TGTGCCAGTAGTCCCCCCGTCTTCGAAAAACTGTTTTTT.